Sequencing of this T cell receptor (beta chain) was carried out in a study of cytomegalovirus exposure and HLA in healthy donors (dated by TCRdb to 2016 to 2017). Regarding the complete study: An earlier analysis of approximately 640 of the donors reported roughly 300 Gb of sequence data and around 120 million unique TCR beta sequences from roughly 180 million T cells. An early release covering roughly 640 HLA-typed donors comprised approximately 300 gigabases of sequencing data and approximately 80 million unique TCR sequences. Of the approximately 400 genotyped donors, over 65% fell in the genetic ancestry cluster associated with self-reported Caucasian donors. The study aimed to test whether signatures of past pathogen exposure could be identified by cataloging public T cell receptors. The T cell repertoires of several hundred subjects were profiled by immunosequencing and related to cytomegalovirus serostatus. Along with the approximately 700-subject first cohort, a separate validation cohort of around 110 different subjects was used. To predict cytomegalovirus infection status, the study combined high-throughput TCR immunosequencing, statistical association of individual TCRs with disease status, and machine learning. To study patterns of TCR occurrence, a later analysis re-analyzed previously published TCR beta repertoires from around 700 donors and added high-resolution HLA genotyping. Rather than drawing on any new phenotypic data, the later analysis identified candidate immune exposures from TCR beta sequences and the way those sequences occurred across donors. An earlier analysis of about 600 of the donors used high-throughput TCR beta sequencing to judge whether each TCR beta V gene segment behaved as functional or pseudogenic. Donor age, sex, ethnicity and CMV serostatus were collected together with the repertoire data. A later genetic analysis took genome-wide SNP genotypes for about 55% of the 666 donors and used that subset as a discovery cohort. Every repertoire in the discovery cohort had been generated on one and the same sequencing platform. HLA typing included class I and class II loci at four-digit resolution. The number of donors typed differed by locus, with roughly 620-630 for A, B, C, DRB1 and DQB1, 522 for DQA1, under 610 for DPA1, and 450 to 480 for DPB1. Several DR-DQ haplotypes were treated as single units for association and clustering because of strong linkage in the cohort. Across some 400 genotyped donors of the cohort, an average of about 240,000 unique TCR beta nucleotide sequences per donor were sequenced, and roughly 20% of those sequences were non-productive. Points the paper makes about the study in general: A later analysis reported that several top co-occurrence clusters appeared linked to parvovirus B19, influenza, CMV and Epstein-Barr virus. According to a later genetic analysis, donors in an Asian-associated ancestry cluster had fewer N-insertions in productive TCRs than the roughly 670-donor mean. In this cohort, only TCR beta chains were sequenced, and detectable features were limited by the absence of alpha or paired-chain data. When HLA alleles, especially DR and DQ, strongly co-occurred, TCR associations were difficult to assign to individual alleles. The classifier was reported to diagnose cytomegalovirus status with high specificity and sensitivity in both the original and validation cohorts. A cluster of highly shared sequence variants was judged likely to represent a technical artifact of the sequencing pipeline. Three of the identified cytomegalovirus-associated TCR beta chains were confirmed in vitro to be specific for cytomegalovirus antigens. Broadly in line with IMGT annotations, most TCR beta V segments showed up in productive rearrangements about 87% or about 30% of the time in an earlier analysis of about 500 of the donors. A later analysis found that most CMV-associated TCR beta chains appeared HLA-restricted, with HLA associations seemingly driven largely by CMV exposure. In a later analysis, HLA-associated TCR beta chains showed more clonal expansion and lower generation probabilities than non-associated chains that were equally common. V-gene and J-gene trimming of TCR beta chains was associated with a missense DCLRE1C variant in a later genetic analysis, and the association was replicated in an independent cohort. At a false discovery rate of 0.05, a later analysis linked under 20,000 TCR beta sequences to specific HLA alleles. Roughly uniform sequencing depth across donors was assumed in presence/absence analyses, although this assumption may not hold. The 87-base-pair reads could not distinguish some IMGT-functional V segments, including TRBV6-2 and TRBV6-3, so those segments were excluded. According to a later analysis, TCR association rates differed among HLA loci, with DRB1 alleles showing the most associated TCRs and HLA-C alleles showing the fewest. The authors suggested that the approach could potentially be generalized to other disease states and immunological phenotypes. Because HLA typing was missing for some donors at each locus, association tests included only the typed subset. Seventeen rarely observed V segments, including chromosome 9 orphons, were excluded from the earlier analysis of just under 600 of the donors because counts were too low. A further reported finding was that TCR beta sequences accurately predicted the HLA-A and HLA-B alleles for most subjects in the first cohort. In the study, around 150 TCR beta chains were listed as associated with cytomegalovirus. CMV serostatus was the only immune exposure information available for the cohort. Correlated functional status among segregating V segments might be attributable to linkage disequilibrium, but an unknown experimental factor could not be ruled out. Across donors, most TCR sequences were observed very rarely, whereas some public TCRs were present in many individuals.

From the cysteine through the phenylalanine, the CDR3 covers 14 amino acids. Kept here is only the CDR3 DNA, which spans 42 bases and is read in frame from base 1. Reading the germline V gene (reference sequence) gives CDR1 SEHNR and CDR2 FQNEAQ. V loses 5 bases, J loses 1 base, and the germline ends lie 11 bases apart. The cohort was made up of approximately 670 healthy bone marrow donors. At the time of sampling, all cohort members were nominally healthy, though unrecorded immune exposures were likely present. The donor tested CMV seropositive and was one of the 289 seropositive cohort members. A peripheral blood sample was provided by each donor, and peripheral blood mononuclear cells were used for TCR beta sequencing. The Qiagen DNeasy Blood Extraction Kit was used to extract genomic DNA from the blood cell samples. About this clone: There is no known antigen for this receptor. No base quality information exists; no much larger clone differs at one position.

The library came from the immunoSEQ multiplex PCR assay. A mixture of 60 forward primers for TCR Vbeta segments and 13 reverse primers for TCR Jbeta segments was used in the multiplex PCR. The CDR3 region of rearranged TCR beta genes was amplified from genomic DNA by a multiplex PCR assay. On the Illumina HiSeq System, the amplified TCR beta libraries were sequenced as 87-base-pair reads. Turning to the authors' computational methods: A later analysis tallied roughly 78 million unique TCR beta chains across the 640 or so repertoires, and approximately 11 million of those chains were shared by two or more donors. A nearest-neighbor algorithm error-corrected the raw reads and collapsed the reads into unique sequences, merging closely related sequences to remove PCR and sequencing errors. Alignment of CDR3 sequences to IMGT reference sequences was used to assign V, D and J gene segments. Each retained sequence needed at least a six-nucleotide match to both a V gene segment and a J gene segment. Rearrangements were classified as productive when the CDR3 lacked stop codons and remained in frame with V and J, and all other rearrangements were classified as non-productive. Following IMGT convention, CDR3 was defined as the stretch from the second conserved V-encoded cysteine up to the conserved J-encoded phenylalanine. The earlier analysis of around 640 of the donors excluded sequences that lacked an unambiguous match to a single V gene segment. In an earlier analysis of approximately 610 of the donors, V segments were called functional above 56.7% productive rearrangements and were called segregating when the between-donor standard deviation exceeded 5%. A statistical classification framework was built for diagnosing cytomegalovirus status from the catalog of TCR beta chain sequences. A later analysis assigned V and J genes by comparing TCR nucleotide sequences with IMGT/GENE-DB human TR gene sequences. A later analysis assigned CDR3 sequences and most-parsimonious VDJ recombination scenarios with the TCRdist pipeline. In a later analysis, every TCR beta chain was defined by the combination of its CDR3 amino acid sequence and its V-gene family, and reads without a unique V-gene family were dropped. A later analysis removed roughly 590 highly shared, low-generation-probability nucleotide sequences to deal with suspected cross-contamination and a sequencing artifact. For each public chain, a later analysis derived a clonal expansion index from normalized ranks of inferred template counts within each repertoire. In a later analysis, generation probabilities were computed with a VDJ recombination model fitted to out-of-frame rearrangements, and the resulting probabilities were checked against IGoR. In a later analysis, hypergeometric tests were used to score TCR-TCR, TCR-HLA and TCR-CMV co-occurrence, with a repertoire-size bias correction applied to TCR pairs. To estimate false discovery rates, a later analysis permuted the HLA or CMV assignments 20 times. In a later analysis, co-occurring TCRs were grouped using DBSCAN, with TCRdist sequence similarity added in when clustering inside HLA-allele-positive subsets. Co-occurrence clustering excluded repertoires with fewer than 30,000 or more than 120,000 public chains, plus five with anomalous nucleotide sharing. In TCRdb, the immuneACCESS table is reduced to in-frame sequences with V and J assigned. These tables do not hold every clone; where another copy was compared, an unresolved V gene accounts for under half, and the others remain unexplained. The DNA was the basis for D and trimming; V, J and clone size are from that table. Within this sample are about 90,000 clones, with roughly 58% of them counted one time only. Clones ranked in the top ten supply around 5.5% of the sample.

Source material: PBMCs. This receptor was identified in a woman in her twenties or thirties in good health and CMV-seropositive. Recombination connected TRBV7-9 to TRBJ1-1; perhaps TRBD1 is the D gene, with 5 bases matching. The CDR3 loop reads CASSLGTSNTEAFF. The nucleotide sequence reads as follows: TGTGCCAGCAGCCTAGGGACTTCGAACACTGAAGCTTTCTTT.